The next 10 T cell receptor beta chains were all read from a single sample in a study of cytotoxic CD8 clonotypes in ibrutinib-treated CLL. Using immunoSEQ multiplex PCR, the repertoire was profiled, and TCRdb retains in-frame clones only, with some absent. The sample holds approximately 42,000 clones, over 60% seen once. The specimen comprised PBMCs, sampled after 12 months of ibrutinib treatment. Receptors originate from a human donor with chronic lymphocytic leukemia.

The V gene is TRBV6-5, the J gene TRBJ1-5, with D perhaps TRBD1 (6 bases). The germline gives CDR1 MNHEY, CDR2 SVGAGI. The CDR3 has 13 amino acids. The V and J ends lost 6 bases and 4 bases respectively, with 10 bases between them. The CDR3 region is CASSGQQNQPQHF. The CDR3 nucleotides are TGTGCCAGCAGCGGACAGCAAAATCAGCCCCAGCATTTT.

The J gene is TRBJ2-5, the V gene TRBV12-1; the table names TRBD2, a call not compared with the DNA. TRBV12-1 is labeled a pseudogene. This CDR3 contains 15 residues. CDR3 in DNA: TGTGCCAGCAGCGTCCGGGACTCCCGCCAAGAGACCCAGTACTTC. Translated, it gives CASSVRDSRQETQYF.

This clone showed up just once. V and J are TRBV19 and TRBJ1-5, with 8 bases lining up with TRBD1. Trimming took 7 bases from V and 7 from J; bases not matched to a gene: 6. Germline V gene sequence: CDR1 LNHDA, CDR2 SQIVND (reference sequence). The CDR3 sequence is 13 residues long. Here the CDR3 reads CASTGQGRQPQHF. As DNA, the CDR3 is TGTGCCAGTACCGGACAGGGTCGACAGCCCCAGCATTTT.

V usage is TRBV28 and J usage is TRBJ2-3; 8 bases align to TRBD1. V trimming: 3 bases; J trimming: 2 bases; junction bases outside the gene matches: 4. The CDR3 covers 15 residues. Germline loops: CDR1 MDHEN, CDR2 SYDVKM. This chain's CDR3 is CASSLSTGATDTQYF. The CDR3, as DNA: TGTGCCAGCAGTTTGTCGACAGGGGCCACAGATACGCAGTATTTT.

The chain is built from TRBV30 and TRBJ1-5, with D possibly TRBD1 on 6 matching bases. The CDR3 runs 12 residues. Germline V gene sequence: CDR1 GTSNPN, CDR2 SVGIG (reference sequence). V gave up 5 bases and J gave up 9 bases, with 14 bases separating them. CDR3 sequence (DNA): TGTGCCTGGGGACAGCCAGATGGGCCCCAGCATTTT. As protein: CAWGQPDGPQHF.

The V gene is TRBV5-1, the J gene TRBJ1-4; TRBD1 is a possible D gene (5 bases). The germline V gene encodes CDR1 SGHRS and CDR2 YFSETQ. This CDR3 is 13 amino acids long. Trimming left V 3 bases short and J 8 bases short, with 11 bases between. CDR3 bases: TGCGCCAGCAGCTCGGAGCAGGGCGAAAAACTGTTTTTT. It codes for CASSSEQGEKLFF.

This clone showed up just a few times. The gene calls are TRBV6-5 and TRBJ2-7; D unclear. Trimming removed 4 bases at V and 2 bases at J, with 12 bases between. CDR1 is MNHEY, CDR2 SVGAGI, per germline. The CDR3 has 14 residues. The CDR3 nucleotides read TGTGCCAGCAGTTTGAAAGGGTCCCCCTACGAGCAGTACTTC. It is translated as CASSLKGSPYEQYF.

This chain connects TRBV19 to TRBJ2-7; D possibly corresponds to TRBD1 (5 bases). V was trimmed by 3 bases and J by 0 bases, leaving 24 bases between them. Germline V gene lookup returns CDR1 LNHDA and CDR2 SQIVND (reference sequence). The CDR3 contains 19 residues. CDR3 loop: CASSISLQGLLKGSYEQYF. The CDR3 DNA reads TGTGCCAGTAGTATCAGTCTCCAGGGTCTTTTAAAAGGCTCCTACGAGCAGTACTTC.

This clone was seen a handful of times. The chain links TRBV29-1 to TRBJ1-4; no clear D. The germline V gene has CDR1 SQVTM and CDR2 ANQGSEA. The CDR3 is 14 amino acids. V lost 3 bases and J 8 bases, leaving 16 bases between the germline ends. CDR3 nucleotides: TGCAGCGTTGAGGAGATAGGCAGGCCCGAAAAACTGTTTTTT. This translates into CSVEEIGRPEKLFF.

Comment on this clone: Other nucleotide sequences from this sample produce the same CDR3. This chain links TRBV7-8 with TRBJ2-2; D is ambiguous. This CDR3 is 13 amino acids long. V dropped 1 base and J dropped 3 bases, with 3 bases sitting between them. The germline V gene has CDR1 SGHVS and CDR2 FQNEAQ. The CDR3 DNA reads TGTGCCAGCAGCTTAGTTGACACCGGGGAGCTGTTTTTT. It codes for CASSLVDTGELFF.